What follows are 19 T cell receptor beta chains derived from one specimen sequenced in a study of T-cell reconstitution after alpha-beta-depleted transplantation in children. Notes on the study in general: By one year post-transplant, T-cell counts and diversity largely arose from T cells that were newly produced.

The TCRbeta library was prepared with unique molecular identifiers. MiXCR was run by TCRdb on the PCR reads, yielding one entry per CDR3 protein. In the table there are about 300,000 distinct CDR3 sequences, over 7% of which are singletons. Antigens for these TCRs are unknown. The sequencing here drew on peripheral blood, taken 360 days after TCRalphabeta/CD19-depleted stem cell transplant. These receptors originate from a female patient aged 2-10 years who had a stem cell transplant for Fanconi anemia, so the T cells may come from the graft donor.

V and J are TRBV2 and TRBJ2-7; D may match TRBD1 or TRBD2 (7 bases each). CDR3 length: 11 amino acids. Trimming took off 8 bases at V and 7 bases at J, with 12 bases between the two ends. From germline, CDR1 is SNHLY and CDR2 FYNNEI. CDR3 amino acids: CASLQGGEQYF. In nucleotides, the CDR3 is TGTGCCAGCCTTCAGGGGGGGGAGCAGTACTTC.

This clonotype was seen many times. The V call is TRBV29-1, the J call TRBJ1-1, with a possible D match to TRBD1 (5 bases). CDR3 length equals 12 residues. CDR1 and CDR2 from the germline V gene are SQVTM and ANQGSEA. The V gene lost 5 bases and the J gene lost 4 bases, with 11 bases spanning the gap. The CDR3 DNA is TGCAGCGTTTCCACCAGGGCCACTGAAGCTTTCTTT. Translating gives CSVSTRATEAFF. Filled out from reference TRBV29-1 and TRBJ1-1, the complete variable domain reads SAVISQKPSRDICQRGTSLTIQCQVDSQVTMMFWYRQQPGQSLTLIATANQGSEATYESGFVIDKFPISRPNLTFSTLTVSNMSPEDSSIYLCSVSTRATEAFFGQGTRLTVV.

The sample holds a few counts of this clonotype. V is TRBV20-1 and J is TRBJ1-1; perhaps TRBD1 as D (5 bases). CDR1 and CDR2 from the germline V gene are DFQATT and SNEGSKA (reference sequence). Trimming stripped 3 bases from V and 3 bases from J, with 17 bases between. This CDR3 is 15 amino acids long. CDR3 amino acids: CSASALRGLYTEAFF. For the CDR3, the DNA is TGCAGTGCTAGCGCATTGAGGGGCTTATACACTGAAGCTTTCTTT.

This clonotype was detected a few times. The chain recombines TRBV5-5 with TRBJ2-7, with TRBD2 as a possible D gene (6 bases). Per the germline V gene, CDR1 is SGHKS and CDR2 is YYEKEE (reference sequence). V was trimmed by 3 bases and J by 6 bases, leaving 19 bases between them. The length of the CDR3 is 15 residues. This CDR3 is CASSSFMGGFSEQYF. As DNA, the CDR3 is TGTGCCAGCAGCTCTTTCATGGGGGGTTTTAGCGAGCAGTACTTC.

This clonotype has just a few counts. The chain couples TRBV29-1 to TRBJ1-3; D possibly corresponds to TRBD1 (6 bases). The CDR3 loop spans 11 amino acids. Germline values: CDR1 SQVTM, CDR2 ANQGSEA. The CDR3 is CSGQLGNTIYF. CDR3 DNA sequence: TGCAGTGGACAGCTTGGAAACACCATATATTTT.

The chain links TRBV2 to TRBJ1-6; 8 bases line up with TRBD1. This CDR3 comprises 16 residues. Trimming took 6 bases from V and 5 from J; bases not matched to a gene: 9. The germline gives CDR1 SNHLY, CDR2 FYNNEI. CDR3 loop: CASRKTGALDNSPLHF. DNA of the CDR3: TGTGCCAGCAGGAAGACAGGGGCCCTCGATAATTCACCCCTCCACTTT.

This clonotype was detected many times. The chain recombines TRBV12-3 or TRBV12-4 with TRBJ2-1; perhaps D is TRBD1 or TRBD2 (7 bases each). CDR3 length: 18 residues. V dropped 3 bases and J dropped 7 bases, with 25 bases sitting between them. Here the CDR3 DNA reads TGTGCCAGCAGTTTTACAGCTCGGACAGGCTACGGGGGGAATGAGCAGTTCTTC. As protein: CASSFTARTGYGGNEQFF.

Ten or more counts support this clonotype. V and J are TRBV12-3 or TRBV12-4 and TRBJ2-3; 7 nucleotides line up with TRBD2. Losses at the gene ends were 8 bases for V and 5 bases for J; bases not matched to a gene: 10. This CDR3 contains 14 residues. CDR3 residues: CASWRGLVGDTQYF. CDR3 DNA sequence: TGTGCCAGCTGGCGAGGACTAGTCGGAGATACGCAGTATTTT.

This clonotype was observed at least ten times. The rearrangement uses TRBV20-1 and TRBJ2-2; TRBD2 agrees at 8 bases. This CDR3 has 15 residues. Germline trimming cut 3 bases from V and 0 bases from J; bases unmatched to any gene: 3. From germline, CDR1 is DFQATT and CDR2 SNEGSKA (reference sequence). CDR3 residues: CSASRLASNTGELFF. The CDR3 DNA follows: TGCAGTGCTAGCCGACTAGCGTCGAACACCGGGGAGCTGTTTTTT.

The DNA for the CDR3 is TGTGCCAGCTCACGATATATTGACAGAGCTAACTATGGCTACACCTTC. Its protein product is CASSRYIDRANYGYTF. The chain recombines TRBV18 with TRBJ1-2, with TRBD1 as a possible D gene (5 bases). V was shortened by 4 bases and J by 0 bases, with 15 bases between the two germline ends. From germline, CDR1 is KGHSH and CDR2 LQKENI. The CDR3 length is 16 residues.

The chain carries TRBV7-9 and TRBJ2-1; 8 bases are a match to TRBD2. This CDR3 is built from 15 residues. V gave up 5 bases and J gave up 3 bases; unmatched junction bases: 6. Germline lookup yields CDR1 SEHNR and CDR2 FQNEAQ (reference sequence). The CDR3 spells CASSAAGDVYNEQFF. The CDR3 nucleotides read TGTGCCAGCAGCGCAGCGGGGGACGTCTACAATGAGCAGTTCTTC.

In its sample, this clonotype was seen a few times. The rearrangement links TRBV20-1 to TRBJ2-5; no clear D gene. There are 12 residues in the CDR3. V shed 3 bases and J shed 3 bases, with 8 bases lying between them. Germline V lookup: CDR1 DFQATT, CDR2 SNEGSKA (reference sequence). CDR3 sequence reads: CSASRTKETQYF. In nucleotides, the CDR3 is TGCAGTGCTAGTCGCACTAAAGAGACCCAGTACTTC.

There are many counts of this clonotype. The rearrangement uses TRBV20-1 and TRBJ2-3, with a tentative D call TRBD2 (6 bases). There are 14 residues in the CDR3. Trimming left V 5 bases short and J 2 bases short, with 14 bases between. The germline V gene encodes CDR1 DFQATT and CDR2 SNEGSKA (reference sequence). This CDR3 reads CSAAGGLLTDTQYF. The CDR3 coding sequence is TGCAGTGCTGCCGGGGGACTTCTCACAGATACGCAGTATTTT.

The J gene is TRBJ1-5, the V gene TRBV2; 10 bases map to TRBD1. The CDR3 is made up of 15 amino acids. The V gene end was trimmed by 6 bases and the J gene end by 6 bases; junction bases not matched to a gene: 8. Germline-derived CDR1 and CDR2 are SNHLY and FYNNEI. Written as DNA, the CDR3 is TGTGCCAGCAGCCCCGGACAGGGGGGATTTCAGCCCCAGCATTTT. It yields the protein CASSPGQGGFQPQHF.

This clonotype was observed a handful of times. The CDR3 region has the DNA TGTGCCAGCAGTTATATGGGGACTCAGCCCCAGCATTTT. Translating gives CASSYMGTQPQHF. The chain employs TRBV6-6 and TRBJ1-5; a weak D match, TRBD1 (5 bases). Germline V lookup: CDR1 MNHNY, CDR2 SVGAGI (reference sequence). Deletions cut 3 bases from V and 6 bases from J, with 9 bases between. The CDR3 is 13 residues long.

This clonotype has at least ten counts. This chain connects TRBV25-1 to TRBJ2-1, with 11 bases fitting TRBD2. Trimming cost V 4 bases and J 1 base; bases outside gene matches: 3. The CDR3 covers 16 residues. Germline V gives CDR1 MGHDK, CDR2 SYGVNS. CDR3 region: CASSGGTSGSYNEQFF. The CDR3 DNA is TGTGCCAGCAGTGGCGGGACTAGCGGATCCTACAATGAGCAGTTCTTC.

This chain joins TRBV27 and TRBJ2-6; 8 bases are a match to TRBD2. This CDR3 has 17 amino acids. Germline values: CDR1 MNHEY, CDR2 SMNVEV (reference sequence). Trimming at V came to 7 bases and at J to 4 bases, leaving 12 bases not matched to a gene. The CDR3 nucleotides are TGTGCCAGCACCCTCGGGACTAGACTAGGGGGGGCCAACGTCCTGACTTTC. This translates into CASTLGTRLGGANVLTF.

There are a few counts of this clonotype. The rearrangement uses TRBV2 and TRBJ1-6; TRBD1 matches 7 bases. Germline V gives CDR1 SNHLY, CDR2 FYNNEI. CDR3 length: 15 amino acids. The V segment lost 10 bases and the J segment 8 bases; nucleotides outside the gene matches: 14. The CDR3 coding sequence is TGTGCCACCGCCTTGAGGGGACAGTCAGATTCACCCCTCCACTTT. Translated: CATALRGQSDSPLHF.

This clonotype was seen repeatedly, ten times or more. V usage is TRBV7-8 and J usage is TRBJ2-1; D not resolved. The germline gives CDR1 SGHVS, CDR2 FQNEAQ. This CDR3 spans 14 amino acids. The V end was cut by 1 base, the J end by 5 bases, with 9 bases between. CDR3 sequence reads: CASSLVGPNNEQFF. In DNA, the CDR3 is TGTGCCAGCAGCTTAGTTGGACCGAACAATGAGCAGTTCTTC.